The sequence of this T cell receptor beta chain was determined in a study of regulatory T cells in long-lasting Graves disease. General study results and limits: Thyroid tissue was not sampled; only peripheral blood was.

The germline CDR1 and CDR2 sequences are MNHEY and SVGAGI. The CDR3 runs to 15 residues. Trimming shortened V by 0 bases and J by 3 bases, and 11 bases separated the two germline ends. For this clonotype: Its specificity is not known.

TCR beta libraries were built with iRepertoire HTBI primers and Arm-PCR of CDR3 regions. Each CDR3 protein gets one entry after TCRdb re-called the multiplex PCR reads with MiXCR. This table has more than 300,000 distinct CDR3 sequences, 15% to 20% appearing once. The time point is: newly diagnosed GD, antithyroid drugs for less than 3 months. The TCR library was made from RNA that had been extracted from PBMCs in TRIzol. The data also belong to a second study, concerning T cells in Graves' hyperthyroidism and ophthalmopathy. That publication notes: HTBI primers drove first-round RT-PCR of the TCR CDR3.

Sequencing was performed on peripheral blood mononuclear cells (PBMCs), taken at new diagnosis, from a patient treated with antithyroid drugs. V usage is TRBV6-5 and J usage is TRBJ1-1; D not certain. The clonotype originates from a woman aged 18-29 years with Graves disease. CDR3 nucleotides: TGTGCCAGCAGTTACTCGGATGACCTCGACACTGAAGCTTTCTTT. Translated, it gives CASSYSDDLDTEAFF.